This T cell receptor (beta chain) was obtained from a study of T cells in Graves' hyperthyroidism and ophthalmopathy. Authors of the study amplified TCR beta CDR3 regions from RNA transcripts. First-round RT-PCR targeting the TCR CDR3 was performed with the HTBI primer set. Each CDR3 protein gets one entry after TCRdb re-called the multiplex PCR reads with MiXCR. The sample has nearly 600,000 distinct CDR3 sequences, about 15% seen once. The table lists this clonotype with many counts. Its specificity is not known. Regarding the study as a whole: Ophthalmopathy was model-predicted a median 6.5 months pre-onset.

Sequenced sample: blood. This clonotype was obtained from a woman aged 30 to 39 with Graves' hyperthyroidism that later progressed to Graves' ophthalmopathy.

The DNA of the CDR3 is TGTGCTAGTGGTTTGGTTCGGACAGGGGGCAATCAGCCCCAGCATTTT. This encodes CASGLVRTGGNQPQHF. The chain is built from TRBV12-5 and TRBJ1-5; 9 positions match TRBD1. CDR1 is LGHNT, CDR2 FRNRAP, per germline. V dropped 0 bases and J dropped 2; count of bases not matched to a gene: 2. The CDR3 contains 16 residues.